This T cell receptor (beta chain) was observed in a study of shared clonotypes between healthy human individuals (dated by TCRdb to about 2020). Background on the whole study: A few men and two women, aged 18 to 49 years, made up the cohort. The study deeply sequenced blood TCR repertoires of about 5 healthy adults to estimate repertoire size and the extent of clonotype sharing between individuals. Libraries were prepared and TCR repertoires were sequenced by different laboratories using diverse techniques, in order to increase sequencing depth and limit assay-specific biases. Per donor, leukapheresis produced somewhere between about 0.9 and 9 billion PBMCs.

With respect to this clone: No cognate antigen has been identified for it. Base-call qualities are not available, and no considerably larger clone is one nucleotide away.

The CDR3 runs 13 amino acids, cysteine and phenylalanine included. Left in the record is the CDR3 DNA by itself, 39 bases read in frame from the first base. V trim: 1 base; J trim: 11 bases; unmatched bases: 7. CDR1 and CDR2 are read off the germline V gene as MGHDK and SYGVNS. Donors were healthy HIV-negative adults with no recently reported acute infections or vaccinations. Every donor was a Caucasian adult living in Nashville, Tennessee, USA. In the unsorted samples, 70 million to 95 million PBMCs were counted, and genomic DNA was extracted using the QIAamp DNA Blood Mini kit. After blood collection by leukapheresis, PBMCs were isolated using Ficoll-Histopaque density gradient centrifugation and then cryopreserved in the vapor phase of liquid nitrogen. Overall study results and their limits: The genetic and exposure-history diversity represented was limited by the small number of donors. Based on pairwise subsampling, the degree of clonotype sharing among donors was expected to be affected by sequencing depth. Sampling was restricted to blood, and TCR repertoires in tissues likely differ from the TCR repertoires found in blood.

Using the deep immunoSEQ assay, multiplex PCR amplified TCR CDR3 regions from genomic DNA. Genomic DNA extracted from each cell subset was distributed evenly over all wells of several immunoSEQ 96-well plates, and each plate served as one replicate. For unsorted PBMC, each replicate PCR was loaded with about 270 ng genomic DNA, equivalent to 30,000 or so T cell genomes. Ten immunoSEQ deep assay plates were used to sequence unsorted PBMC genomic DNA. The purified libraries were quantified using a Qubit 3.0 fluorometer, sized with a Bioanalyzer 2100, and then quantified again using the KAPA Library Quantification kit. Every immunoSEQ 96-well plate was sequenced on a separate single-read 150-cycle Illumina NextSeq 550 flow cell. On the study's bioinformatics: Because the immunoSEQ output included only junctional sequences and no quality scores, the filtering could not be the same as the filtering used for full-length reads. To assign V/J genes and CDR3, sequences were annotated against IMGT germline references using PyIR, a Python wrapper for IgBLAST v1.9. Reads with weak V/J assignments (E-value above 1e-6), missing CDR3, stop codons, out-of-frame junctions, or ambiguous translated residues were removed. V3J clonotypes were defined as sequences sharing an identical inferred V gene, J gene, and CDR3 amino acid sequence. The percentage overlap between two repertoires was calculated by dividing the number of shared unique clonotypes by the size of the smaller repertoire. Three approaches were used to assess repertoire richness: RTK rarefaction, the Chao1 estimator, and Recon v2.1 estimates of unobserved clonotypes. This immuneACCESS table, as held by TCRdb, lists in-frame sequences with V and J called but not all clones. Of the missing ones, under half trace to an unresolved V gene in checked studies; the others have no known cause. The V and J calls and clone size were taken over from that table, and D and trimming were inferred from the DNA. The sample records about 500,000 clones, roughly three quarters of which are singletons. Jointly, the top ten make up more than 10% of the sample.

Sequenced input: PBMCs. The chain is encoded by TRBV25-1 joined to TRBJ1-1; 7 bases in between match TRBD1. The sequence derives from a middle-aged woman in good health. Some clones in this sample may be carry-over from other donors' samples. In nucleotides, the sequence is TGTGCCAGCAGTGAATCATCCTTCAGGGGGGCTTTCTTT. It is translated as CASSESSFRGAFF.